This T cell receptor beta chain was sequenced for a study of T cell repertoires in aging, cancer and after chemotherapy. Study context: Six age groups, ranging from 30 or younger to 70 or older, included the donors. Healthy donor repertoires were recorded over several months to years and showed clear clonal overlap. General observations from the study: Age-matched healthy donors had significantly more diverse, less clonal blood TCR repertoires than untreated cancer patients. Across the chemotherapy interval, each cancer cohort showed higher median generation probability, suggesting thymic rebound.

This clonotype was seen more than once but under ten times. Its matching antigen is unknown. The CDR3 is 16 amino acids. Deletions cut 0 bases from V and 5 bases from J, with 19 bases between. The V gene's germline CDR1 is DFQATT and CDR2 SNEGSKA (reference sequence). TRB rearrangements spanning V, D and J were amplified using mixed TRB-A/B primers. TCRdb re-called the multiplex PCR reads with MiXCR, one entry per CDR3 protein. This table holds about 11,000 distinct CDR3 sequences, roughly 30% found once. TCR beta rearrangements were amplified from peripheral blood genomic DNA. The sample comprised blood. The TCR was taken from a human donor in good health. The chain is built from TRBV20-1 and TRBJ1-1, with D unclear. The CDR3 here is CSARDHRTQSGTEAFF. As DNA, the CDR3 is TGCAGTGCTAGAGATCATCGGACCCAAAGCGGGACTGAAGCTTTCTTT.